A single sample gave rise to the 5 T cell receptor beta chains below, sequenced in a study of OX40 agonist ivuxolimab in advanced cancers. Assay: immunoSEQ multiplex PCR; the TCRdb copy retains only in-frame clones and omits some. The top ten hold approximately 1.3% of the sample, which has 70,000 to 80,000 clones, approximately 90% seen once. Material: CD4+ or CD8+ T cells sorted from blood, obtained in a trial of the OX40 agonist ivuxolimab. The receptors were gathered from an adult with an advanced solid tumor such as melanoma, head and neck, liver or kidney cancer.

The V gene is TRBV11-3, the J gene TRBJ2-7; possible D gene TRBD1, 6 bases. The germline V gene has CDR1 SGHNT and CDR2 YENEEA. The CDR3 loop spans 15 amino acids. Trimming pared 3 bases from V and 3 bases from J, leaving 15 bases between. DNA of the CDR3: TGTGCCAGCAGCTTCAAAACGGGGACAAACTACGAGCAGTACTTC. Protein: CASSFKTGTNYEQYF.

This sequence joins TRBV19 and TRBJ2-7, with 8 bases lining up with TRBD1. Germline CDR1 LNHDA, CDR2 SQIVND (reference sequence). The CDR3 is made up of 15 amino acids. The ends lost 4 bases at V and 2 bases at J; junction bases unmatched: 7. The CDR3 nucleotides read TGTGCCAGTAGTACCGGGACAGGAGCCACCTACGAGCAGTACTTC. It yields the protein CASSTGTGATYEQYF.

The chain combines TRBV4-1 with TRBJ2-3; 11 nucleotides line up with TRBD2. V trimming: 4 bases; J trimming: 4 bases; junction bases outside the gene matches: 10. The CDR3 is 17 amino acids. CDR1 and CDR2 (germline): MGHRA, YSYEKL. The CDR3 protein is CASSPPRASGRSDTQYF. CDR3 in DNA: TGCGCCAGCAGCCCTCCGCGGGCTAGCGGGAGGTCAGATACGCAGTATTTT.

The V and J genes are TRBV25-1 and TRBJ1-4; D call uncertain. Germline CDR1 reads MGHDK; CDR2 reads SYGVNS. There are 13 residues in the CDR3. V shed 4 bases and J shed 7 bases, with 10 bases lying between them. For the CDR3, the DNA is TGTGCCAGCAGTGGTTACTCCAGTGAAAAACTGTTTTTT. Translating gives CASSGYSSEKLFF.

The chain employs TRBV4-2 and TRBJ2-3; D is uncertain. V lost 0 bases and J lost 4, with 14 bases in between. The germline V gene has CDR1 LGHNA and CDR2 YNFKEQ. The CDR3 runs 16 residues. This CDR3 is CASSQDLGLSADTQYF. CDR3 in DNA: TGTGCCAGCAGCCAAGATTTAGGATTATCGGCAGATACGCAGTATTTT.